This T cell receptor (beta chain) was identified during a study of T-cell reconstitution after alpha-beta-depleted transplantation in children. Study conclusions and caveats: After transplant, high TCRbeta diversity at day 60 in some patients arose from surviving recipient T cells and thymic progenitors. Fresh T-cell production supplied most of the T-cell counts and diversity seen one year after transplant. About two months after transplant, alpha-beta T cells reportedly came from several hundred expanded graft clones.

Notes on this clonotype: Its matching antigen is unknown.

Unique molecular identifiers were built into the TCRbeta library. One entry per CDR3 protein results from TCRdb running MiXCR on the PCR reads. Here the sample spans approximately 980,000 distinct CDR3 sequences, about 29% being singletons. This sequence was found in a boy in the first two years of life who had a stem cell transplant for SCID, so the T cells may come from the graft donor. The source material was PBMCs, mostly from graft donor cells, sampled 360 days after TCRalphabeta/CD19-depleted stem cell transplant.

CDR3 DNA sequence: TGTGCCAGCAGTTTAAATAGGGGTGGCAATCAGCCCCAGCATTTT. Its protein is CASSLNRGGNQPQHF. V and J are TRBV7-2 and TRBJ1-5; D may be TRBD1 (5 bases). CDR3 length: 15 residues. Trimming removed 6 bases from V and 2 bases from J, with 14 bases in between. Germline V gives CDR1 SGHTA, CDR2 FQGNSA.